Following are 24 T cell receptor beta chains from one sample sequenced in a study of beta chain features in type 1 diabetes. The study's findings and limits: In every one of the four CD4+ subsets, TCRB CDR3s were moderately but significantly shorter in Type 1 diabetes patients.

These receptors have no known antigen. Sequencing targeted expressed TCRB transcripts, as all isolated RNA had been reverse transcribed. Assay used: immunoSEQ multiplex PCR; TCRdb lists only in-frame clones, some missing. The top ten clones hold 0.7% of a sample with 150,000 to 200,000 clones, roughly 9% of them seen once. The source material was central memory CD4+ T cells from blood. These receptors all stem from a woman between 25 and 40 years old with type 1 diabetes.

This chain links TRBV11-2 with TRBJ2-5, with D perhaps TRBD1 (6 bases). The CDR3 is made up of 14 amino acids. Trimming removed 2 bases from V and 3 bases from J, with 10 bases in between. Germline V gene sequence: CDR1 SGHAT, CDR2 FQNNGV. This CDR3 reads CASSLYREEETQYF. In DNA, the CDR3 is TGTGCCAGCAGCTTATACAGGGAAGAAGAGACCCAGTACTTC.

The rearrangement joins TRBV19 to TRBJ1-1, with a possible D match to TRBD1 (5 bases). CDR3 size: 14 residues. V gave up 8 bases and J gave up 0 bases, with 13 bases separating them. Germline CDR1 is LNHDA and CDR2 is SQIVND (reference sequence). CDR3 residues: CASGSDRMNTEAFF. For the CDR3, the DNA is TGTGCCAGTGGATCCGACAGAATGAACACTGAAGCTTTCTTT.

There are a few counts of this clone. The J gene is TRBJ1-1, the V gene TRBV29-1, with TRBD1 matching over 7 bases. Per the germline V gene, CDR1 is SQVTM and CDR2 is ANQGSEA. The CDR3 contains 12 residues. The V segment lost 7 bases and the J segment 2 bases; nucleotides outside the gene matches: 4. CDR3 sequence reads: CSARGVNTEAFF. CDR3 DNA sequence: TGCAGCGCCAGGGGGGTTAACACTGAAGCTTTCTTT.

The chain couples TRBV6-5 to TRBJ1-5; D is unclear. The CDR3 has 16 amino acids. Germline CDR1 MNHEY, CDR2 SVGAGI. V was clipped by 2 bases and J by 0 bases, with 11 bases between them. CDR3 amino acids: CASSYRSVYSNQPQHF. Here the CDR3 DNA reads TGTGCCAGCAGTTACCGGTCTGTTTATAGCAATCAGCCCCAGCATTTT.

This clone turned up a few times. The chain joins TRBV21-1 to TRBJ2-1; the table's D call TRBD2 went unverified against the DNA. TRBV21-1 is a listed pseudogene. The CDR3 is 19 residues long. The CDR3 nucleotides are TGTGCCAGCAGCAACCCTGGGACTAGCGGGAGTAAAACCTACAATGAGCAGTTCTTC. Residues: CASSNPGTSGSKTYNEQFF.

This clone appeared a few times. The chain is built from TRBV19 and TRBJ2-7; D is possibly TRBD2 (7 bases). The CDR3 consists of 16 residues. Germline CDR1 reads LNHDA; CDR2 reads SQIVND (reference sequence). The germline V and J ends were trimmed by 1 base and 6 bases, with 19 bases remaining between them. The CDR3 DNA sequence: TGTGCCAGTAGTATAGCCGGCGGGAGAGGGGGAGCCGAGCAGTACTTC. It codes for CASSIAGGRGGAEQYF.

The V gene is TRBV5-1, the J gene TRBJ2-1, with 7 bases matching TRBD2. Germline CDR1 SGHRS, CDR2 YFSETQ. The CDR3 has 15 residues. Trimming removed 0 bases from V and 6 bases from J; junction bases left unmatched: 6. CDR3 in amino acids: CASSLVLAATNEQFF. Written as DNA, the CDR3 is TGCGCCAGCAGCTTGGTTCTAGCGGCGACCAATGAGCAGTTCTTC.

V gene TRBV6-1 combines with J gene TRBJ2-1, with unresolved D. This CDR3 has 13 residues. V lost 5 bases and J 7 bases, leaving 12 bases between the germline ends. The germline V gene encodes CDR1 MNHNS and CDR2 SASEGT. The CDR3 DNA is TGTGCCAGCAGTACGGTGAAACAGAATGAGCAGTTCTTC. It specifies CASSTVKQNEQFF.

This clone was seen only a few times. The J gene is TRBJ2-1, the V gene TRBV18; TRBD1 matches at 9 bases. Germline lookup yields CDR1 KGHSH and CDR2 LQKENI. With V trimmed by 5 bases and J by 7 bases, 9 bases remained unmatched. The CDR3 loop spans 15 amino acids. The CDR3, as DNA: TGTGCCAGCTCAACTATACAGGGGGCGGATAATGAGCAGTTCTTC. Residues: CASSTIQGADNEQFF. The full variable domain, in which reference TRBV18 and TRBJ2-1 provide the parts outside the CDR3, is NAGVMQNPRHLVRRRGQEARLRCSPMKGHSHVYWYRQLPEEGLKFMVYLQKENIIDESGMPKERFSAEFPKEGPSILRIQQVVRGDSAAYFCASSTIQGADNEQFFGPGTRLTVL.

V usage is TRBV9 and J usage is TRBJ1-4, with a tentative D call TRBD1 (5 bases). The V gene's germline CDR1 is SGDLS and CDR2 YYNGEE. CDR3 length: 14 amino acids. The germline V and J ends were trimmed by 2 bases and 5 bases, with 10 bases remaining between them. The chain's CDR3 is CASSVRGENEKLFF. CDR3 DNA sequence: TGTGCCAGCAGCGTTCGGGGGGAAAATGAAAAACTGTTTTTT.

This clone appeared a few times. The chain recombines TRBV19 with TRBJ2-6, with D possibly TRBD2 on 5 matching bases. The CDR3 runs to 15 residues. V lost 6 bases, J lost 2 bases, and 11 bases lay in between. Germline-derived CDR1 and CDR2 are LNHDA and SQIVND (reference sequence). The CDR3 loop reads CASRLSGTGANVLTF. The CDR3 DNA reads TGTGCCAGTAGATTAAGCGGTACTGGGGCCAACGTCCTGACTTTC.

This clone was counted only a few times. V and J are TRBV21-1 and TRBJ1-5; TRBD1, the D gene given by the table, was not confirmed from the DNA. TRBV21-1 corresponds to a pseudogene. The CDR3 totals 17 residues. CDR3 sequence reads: CASSKSRRGRRNQPQHF. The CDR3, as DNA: TGTGCCAGCAGCAAATCCCGCAGGGGGCGTCGCAATCAGCCCCAGCATTTT.

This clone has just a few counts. The CDR3 DNA follows: TGTGCCAGCAGTTTGAGTCCAGCGTGGTACAATGAGCAGTTCTTC. Its protein product is CASSLSPAWYNEQFF. V and J are TRBV28 and TRBJ2-1; D remains unclear. The CDR3 totals 15 residues. CDR1 is MDHEN and CDR2 is SYDVKM in the germline V gene. Trimming shortened V by 3 bases and J by 4 bases, and 13 bases separated the two germline ends.

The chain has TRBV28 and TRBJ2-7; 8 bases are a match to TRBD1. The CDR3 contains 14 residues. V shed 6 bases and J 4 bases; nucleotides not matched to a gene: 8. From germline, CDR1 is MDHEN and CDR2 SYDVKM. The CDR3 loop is CASRGIDRGYEQYF. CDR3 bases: TGTGCCAGCAGGGGGATAGACAGGGGTTACGAGCAGTACTTC.

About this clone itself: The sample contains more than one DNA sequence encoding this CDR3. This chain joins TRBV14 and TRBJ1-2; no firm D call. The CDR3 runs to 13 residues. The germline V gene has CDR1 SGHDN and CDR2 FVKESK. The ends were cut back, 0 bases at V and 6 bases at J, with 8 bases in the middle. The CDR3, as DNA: TGTGCCAGCAGCCAAGATTGGGGAGATGGCTACACCTTC. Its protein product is CASSQDWGDGYTF. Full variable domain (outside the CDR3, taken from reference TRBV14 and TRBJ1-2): EAGVTQFPSHSVIEKGQTVTLRCDPISGHDNLYWYRRVMGKEIKFLLHFVKESKQDESGMPNNRFLAERTGGTYSTLKVQPAELEDSGVYFCASSQDWGDGYTFGSGTRLTVV.

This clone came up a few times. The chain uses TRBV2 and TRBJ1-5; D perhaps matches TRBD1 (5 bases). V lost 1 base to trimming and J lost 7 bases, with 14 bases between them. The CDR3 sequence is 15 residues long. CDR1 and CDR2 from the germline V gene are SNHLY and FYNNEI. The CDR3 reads CASSEGGSWGQPQHF. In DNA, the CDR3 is TGTGCCAGCAGTGAAGGAGGCAGTTGGGGCCAGCCCCAGCATTTT.

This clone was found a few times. CDR3 loop: CASSSQRDTDTQYF. CDR3 DNA: TGTGCCAGCAGCTCCCAGCGGGATACAGATACGCAGTATTTT. The chain uses TRBV11-2 and TRBJ2-3, with TRBD2 matching 7 bases. Trimming at V came to 4 bases and at J to 3 bases, leaving 4 bases not matched to a gene. This CDR3 is built from 14 residues. Germline assignment: CDR1 SGHAT and CDR2 FQNNGV.

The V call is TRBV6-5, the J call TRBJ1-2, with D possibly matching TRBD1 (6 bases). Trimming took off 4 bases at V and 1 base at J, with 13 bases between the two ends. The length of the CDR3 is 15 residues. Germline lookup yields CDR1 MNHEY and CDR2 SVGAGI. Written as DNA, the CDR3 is TGTGCCAGCAGTTCCCCCTACAGGGATAACTATGGCTACACCTTC. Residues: CASSSPYRDNYGYTF.

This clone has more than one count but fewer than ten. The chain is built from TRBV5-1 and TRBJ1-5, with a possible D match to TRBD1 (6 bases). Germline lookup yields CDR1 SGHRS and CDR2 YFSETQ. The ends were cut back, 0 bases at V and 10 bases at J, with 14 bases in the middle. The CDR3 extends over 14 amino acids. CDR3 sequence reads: CASSLVGGTAPQHF. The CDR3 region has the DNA TGCGCCAGCAGCTTGGTTGGGGGCACGGCTCCCCAGCATTTT.

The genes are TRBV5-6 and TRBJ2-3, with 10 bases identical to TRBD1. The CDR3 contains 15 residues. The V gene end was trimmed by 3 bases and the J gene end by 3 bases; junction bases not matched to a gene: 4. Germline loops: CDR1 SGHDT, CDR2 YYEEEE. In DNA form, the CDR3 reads TGTGCCAGCAGCTGGGGGACAGGGGAGACAGATACGCAGTATTTT. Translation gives CASSWGTGETDTQYF.

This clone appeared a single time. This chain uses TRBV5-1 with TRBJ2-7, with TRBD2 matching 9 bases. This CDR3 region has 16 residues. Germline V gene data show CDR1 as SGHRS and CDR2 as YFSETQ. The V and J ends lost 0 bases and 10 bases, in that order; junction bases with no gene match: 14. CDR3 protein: CASSLAPAREGQTQYF. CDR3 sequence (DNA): TGCGCCAGCAGCTTGGCCCCTGCGCGGGAGGGCCAAACCCAGTACTTC. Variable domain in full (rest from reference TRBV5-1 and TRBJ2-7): KAGVTQTPRYLIKTRGQQVTLSCSPISGHRSVSWYQQTPGQGLQFLFEYFSETQRNKGNFPGRFSGRQFSNSRSEMNVSTLELGDSALYLCASSLAPAREGQTQYFGPGTRLTVT.

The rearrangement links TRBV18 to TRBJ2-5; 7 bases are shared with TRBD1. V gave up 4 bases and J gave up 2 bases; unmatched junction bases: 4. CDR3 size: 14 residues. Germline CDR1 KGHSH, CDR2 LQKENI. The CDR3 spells CASSLTQGQETQYF. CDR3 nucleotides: TGTGCCAGCTCACTTACACAGGGGCAAGAGACCCAGTACTTC. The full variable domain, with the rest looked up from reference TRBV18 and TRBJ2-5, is NAGVMQNPRHLVRRRGQEARLRCSPMKGHSHVYWYRQLPEEGLKFMVYLQKENIIDESGMPKERFSAEFPKEGPSILRIQQVVRGDSAAYFCASSLTQGQETQYFGPGTRLLVL.

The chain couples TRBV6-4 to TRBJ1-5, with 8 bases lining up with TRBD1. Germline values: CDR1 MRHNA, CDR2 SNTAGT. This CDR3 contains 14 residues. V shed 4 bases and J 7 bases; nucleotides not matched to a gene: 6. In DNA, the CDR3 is TGTGCCAGCAGTGGCAGGGGGCGGAGGCAGCCCCAGCATTTT. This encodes CASSGRGRRQPQHF.

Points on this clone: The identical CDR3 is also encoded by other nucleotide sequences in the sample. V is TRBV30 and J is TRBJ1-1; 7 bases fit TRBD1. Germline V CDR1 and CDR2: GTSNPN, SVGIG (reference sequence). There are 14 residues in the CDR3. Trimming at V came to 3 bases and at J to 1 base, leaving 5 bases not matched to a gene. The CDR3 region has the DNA TGTGCCTGGAGCAGGACAGGAACGAACACTGAAGCTTTCTTT. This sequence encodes CAWSRTGTNTEAFF.